The text below deals with one T cell receptor beta chain. Antigen: not known. The CDR3 runs to 15 residues. Germline CDR1 DFQATT, CDR2 SNEGSKA (reference sequence). J lost 6 bases, V lost 2 bases, and 2 bases had no gene match. Template switching supplied a universal primer site; unique molecular identifiers were carried on the cDNA. In TCRdb, the 5' RACE reads were re-called with MiXCR into one record per CDR3 protein. Of 1.5 million or so distinct CDR3 sequences detected, about 32% appear once; the ten largest clones hold about 0.25%. The source of the sample is a study of identical twins. Findings of the study overall: For out-of-frame beta sequences, excess twin sharing was weaker. Modelling underestimated the level of out-of-frame TCR alpha sharing observed in monozygotic twins. Out-of-frame alpha sequences that twins shared showed excess low generation probability.

The receptor's source is a newborn girl in good health. V usage is TRBV20-1 and J usage is TRBJ2-1; 15 bases map to TRBD2. Sequencing was performed on cord blood. The CDR3 DNA sequence: TGCAGTGCTAGAAGGACTAGCGGGAGGGCCAATGAGCAGTTCTTC. It specifies CSARRTSGRANEQFF.